One sample yielded the 12 T cell receptor beta chains listed below, sequenced in a study of shared clonotypes between healthy human individuals. The table came from immunoSEQ multiplex PCR; TCRdb's copy has only in-frame clones and leaves some out. The data show 2,100,000 or so clones, 90% to 96% seen once. The sequenced sample consisted of naive CD4+ T cells sorted from blood. This sample's subset: CD45RA+ positively selected. The receptors were sampled from a man younger than 35 in good health.

In its sample, this clone was seen a few times. The genes are TRBV7-9 and TRBJ2-3; D remains ambiguous. Trimming took off 7 bases at V and 14 bases at J, with 7 bases between the two ends. This CDR3 is 8 amino acids long. The germline CDR1 and CDR2 sequences are SEHNR and FQNEAQ (reference sequence). CDR3 in DNA: TGTGCCAGCACCCCGCTGTATTTT. Its translation is CASTPLYF. The variable domain in full, with the rest retrieved from reference TRBV7-9 and TRBJ2-3, is DTGVSQNPRHKITKRGQNVTFRCDPISEHNRLYWYRQTLGQGPEFLTYFQNEAQLEKSRLLSDRFSAERPKGSFSTLEIQRTEQGDSAMYLCASTPLYFGPGTRLTVL.

The CDR3 bases are TGCGCCAGCAGCCAAGAGGCGGCACTCACAGATACGCAGTATTTT. Encoded protein: CASSQEAALTDTQYF. The chain has TRBV4-1 and TRBJ2-3; no reliable D call. This CDR3 region has 15 residues. Germline V gene sequence: CDR1 MGHRA, CDR2 YSYEKL. V lost 0 bases and J 2 bases, leaving 9 bases between the germline ends.

The chain employs TRBV10-3 and TRBJ2-2; 9 bases fit TRBD1. CDR1 is ENHRY and CDR2 is SYGVKD in the germline V gene. CDR3 size: 14 residues. J was trimmed by 1 base and V by 8 bases; bases with no gene match: 2. The CDR3 spells CAIRQGENTGELFF. In DNA, the CDR3 is TGTGCCATCCGACAGGGGGAGAACACCGGGGAGCTGTTTTTT.

V gene TRBV5-4 combines with J gene TRBJ2-1; TRBD2 agrees at 7 bases. This CDR3 comprises 14 residues. Trimming cost V 0 bases and J 5 bases; bases outside gene matches: 2. Germline loops: CDR1 SGHNT, CDR2 YYREEE (reference sequence). The CDR3 nucleotides are TGTGCCAGCAGCTTGGGACTAGCTAACAATGAGCAGTTCTTC. Translation gives CASSLGLANNEQFF.

The chain uses TRBV18 and TRBJ2-7; D possibly uses TRBD1 or TRBD2 (5 bases each). In germline, CDR1 is KGHSH, CDR2 LQKENI. This CDR3 comprises 13 residues. Deletions cut 3 bases from V and 3 bases from J, with 9 bases between. DNA for the CDR3: TGTGCCAGCTCACCGGGGGTATTCTACGAGCAGTACTTC. This encodes CASSPGVFYEQYF.

The V and J genes are TRBV19 and TRBJ2-1; 12 positions match TRBD2. The CDR3 contains 15 residues. V was pared by 7 bases and J by 7 bases, with 8 bases of the junction left unmatched. Germline CDR1 and CDR2: LNHDA and SQIVND (reference sequence). The CDR3 sequence is CASTRLAGATNEQFF. The CDR3 DNA follows: TGTGCCAGTACTAGACTAGCGGGAGCGACGAATGAGCAGTTCTTC.

The rearrangement joins TRBV5-1 to TRBJ2-7; 8 nucleotides match TRBD2. The germline CDR1 and CDR2 sequences are SGHRS and YFSETQ. There are 16 residues in the CDR3. J gave up 1 base and V 4 bases, and 10 bases lay outside the gene matches. CDR3 DNA sequence: TGCGCCAGCAGCGTAGGGGGAACTAGCGGATCCTACGAGCAGTACTTC. It is translated as CASSVGGTSGSYEQYF.

The chain uses TRBV4-3 and TRBJ1-4, with a weak D call TRBD1 (6 bases). V was pared by 4 bases and J by 6 bases, with 18 bases between. Per germline, CDR1 LGHNA and CDR2 YSLEER. The CDR3 spans 16 residues. CDR3 residues: CASSPTHRVKDEKLFF. The CDR3 DNA sequence: TGCGCCAGCAGCCCAACCCACAGGGTTAAGGATGAAAAACTGTTTTTT.

The chain recombines TRBV5-1 with TRBJ2-7; tentative D call: TRBD1 (5 bases). The CDR3 covers 15 residues. The germline V and J ends were trimmed by 7 bases and 2 bases, with 19 bases remaining between them. From germline, CDR1 is SGHRS and CDR2 YFSETQ. CDR3 protein: CASGMGGRATYEQYF. CDR3 DNA: TGCGCCAGCGGCATGGGCGGCAGGGCCACCTACGAGCAGTACTTC.

To note about this clone: Other nucleotide sequences in the sample specify the same CDR3. The V call is TRBV5-1, the J call TRBJ2-7, with D possibly TRBD2 on 6 matching bases. V lost 0 bases, J lost 3 bases, and 10 bases lay in between. CDR1 is SGHRS, CDR2 YFSETQ, per germline. The length of the CDR3 is 14 residues. CDR3 protein: CASSLGGGSYEQYF. CDR3 in DNA: TGCGCCAGCAGCTTGGGGGGAGGAAGCTACGAGCAGTACTTC.

J is TRBJ1-2 and V is TRBV6-1; a weak D match, TRBD1 (5 bases). Germline CDR1 and CDR2: MNHNS and SASEGT. This CDR3 has 13 residues. The germline V and J ends were trimmed by 9 bases and 3 bases, with 14 bases remaining between them. The DNA of the CDR3 is TGTGCCAGTGAACCGGGACCGTACTATGGCTACACCTTC. Protein product: CASEPGPYYGYTF.

The rearrangement joins TRBV27 to TRBJ1-6; D remains unclear. Germline assignment: CDR1 MNHEY and CDR2 SMNVEV (reference sequence). V was clipped by 8 bases and J by 0 bases, with 8 bases between them. The CDR3 covers 14 residues. The CDR3 reads CASSTDSYNSPLHF. CDR3 DNA sequence: TGTGCCAGCTCCACAGACTCCTATAATTCACCCCTCCACTTT.